This passage covers 24 T cell receptor beta chains from one sample sequenced in a study of blood T cell repertoires in COVID-19. The method was immunoSEQ multiplex PCR; TCRdb's version includes in-frame clones alone and lacks a portion of them. This table has 150,000 to 200,000 clones, around 86% appearing once. The specimen sequenced was peripheral blood. These receptors came from a woman between 65 and 79 years old with COVID-19, enrolled during active disease.

The CDR3 loop reads CASSLVSGPADTQYF. CDR3 nucleotide sequence: TGTGCCAGCAGCTTAGTCTCTGGGCCCGCAGATACGCAGTATTTT. The V call is TRBV7-2, the J call TRBJ2-3; D is unresolved. Trimming removed 1 base from V and 4 bases from J, with 12 bases in between. The CDR3 sequence is 15 residues long. Per the germline V gene, CDR1 is SGHTA and CDR2 is FQGNSA.

This CDR3 is CARGQTGYEQYF. CDR3 sequence (DNA): TGTGCCAGGGGACAGACGGGCTACGAGCAGTACTTC. The chain recombines TRBV30 with TRBJ2-7; TRBD1 aligns across 7 bases. The CDR3 extends over 12 amino acids. Trimming at V came to 8 bases and at J to 3 bases, leaving 7 bases not matched to a gene. Per the germline V gene, CDR1 is GTSNPN and CDR2 is SVGIG (reference sequence). The full variable domain, rest sourced from reference TRBV30 and TRBJ2-7, is SQTIHQWPATLVQPVGSPLSLECTVEGTSNPNLYWYRQAAGRGLQLLFYSVGIGQISSEVPQNLSASRPQDRQFILSSKKLLLSDSGFYLCARGQTGYEQYFGPGTRLTVT.

The V and J genes are TRBV10-3 and TRBJ2-3, with 10 bases fitting TRBD1. The CDR3 sequence is 17 residues long. Germline V gene sequence: CDR1 ENHRY, CDR2 SYGVKD. V lost 5 bases, J lost 1 base, and 9 bases stayed unmatched. CDR3 in DNA: TGTGCCATCAGTCGCTCTTCCGGGACAGGGGGCACAGATACGCAGTATTTT. It specifies CAISRSSGTGGTDTQYF.

V gene TRBV6-5 combines with J gene TRBJ2-1; 12 nucleotides agree with TRBD2. V gave up 0 bases and J gave up 8 bases; unmatched junction bases: 2. Germline CDR1 is MNHEY and CDR2 is SVGAGI. This CDR3 has 15 residues. The CDR3 region has the DNA TGTGCCAGCAGTTACTCGACTAGCGGGAGCTATGAGCAGTTCTTC. This translates into CASSYSTSGSYEQFF.

The rearrangement links TRBV7-2 to TRBJ1-1; a weak D match, TRBD1 (6 bases). The CDR3 loop spans 13 amino acids. CDR1 and CDR2 from the germline V gene are SGHTA and FQGNSA. V shed 6 bases and J shed 4 bases, with 12 bases lying between them. The CDR3 DNA sequence: TGTGCCAGCAGTTTCCACAGGGTCACTGAAGCTTTCTTT. It is translated as CASSFHRVTEAFF.

This chain uses TRBV29-1 with TRBJ2-1; TRBD2 agrees at 9 bases. The CDR3 covers 14 residues. V lost 4 bases, J lost 3 bases, and 4 bases stayed unmatched. CDR1 is SQVTM, CDR2 ANQGSEA, per germline. In DNA form, the CDR3 reads TGCAGCGTTGCTAAAGCGGGAGGCTACAATGAGCAGTTCTTC. Translated: CSVAKAGGYNEQFF.

This chain uses TRBV6-1 with TRBJ1-3; D uncertain. Trimming took off 2 bases at V and 0 bases at J, with 11 bases between the two ends. This CDR3 has 16 residues. Per the germline V gene, CDR1 is MNHNS and CDR2 is SASEGT. The CDR3 is CASSEKQPNSGNTIYF. CDR3 in DNA: TGTGCCAGCAGTGAAAAACAGCCGAACTCTGGAAACACCATATATTTT.

This chain uses TRBV6-5 with TRBJ2-7, with 8 bases matching TRBD1. The germline gives CDR1 MNHEY, CDR2 SVGAGI. V trimming: 3 bases; J trimming: 3 bases; junction bases outside the gene matches: 4. CDR3 size: 14 residues. CDR3 in amino acids: CASSYRQGIYEQYF. CDR3 sequence (DNA): TGTGCCAGCAGTTATCGACAGGGGATCTACGAGCAGTACTTC.

This clone was counted a few times. This sample also contains other DNA sequences that code for the same CDR3. This sequence joins TRBV28 and TRBJ1-1; no reliable D call. Trimming left V 2 bases short and J 5 bases short, with 6 bases between. Germline V gene data show CDR1 as MDHEN and CDR2 as SYDVKM. There are 12 residues in the CDR3. CDR3 sequence: CASSLVRTEAFF. The DNA of the CDR3 is TGTGCCAGCAGTTTAGTGCGAACTGAAGCTTTCTTT. Filled out from reference TRBV28 and TRBJ1-1, the complete variable domain reads DVKVTQSSRYLVKRTGEKVFLECVQDMDHENMFWYRQDPGLGLRLIYFSYDVKMKEKGDIPEGYSVSREKKERFSLILESASTNQTSMYLCASSLVRTEAFFGQGTRLTVV.

The genes are TRBV30 and TRBJ2-5; possible D gene TRBD1, 5 bases. Germline V gene sequence: CDR1 GTSNPN, CDR2 SVGIG (reference sequence). This CDR3 has 9 residues. V was cut by 7 bases and J by 5 bases, with 5 bases left in between. Here the CDR3 DNA reads TGTGCCTCAGGGGAGACCCAGTACTTC. Translating it yields CASGETQYF. Filled out from reference TRBV30 and TRBJ2-5, the complete variable domain reads SQTIHQWPATLVQPVGSPLSLECTVEGTSNPNLYWYRQAAGRGLQLLFYSVGIGQISSEVPQNLSASRPQDRQFILSSKKLLLSDSGFYLCASGETQYFGPGTRLLVL.

The chain employs TRBV19 and TRBJ2-1; TRBD2 is a possible D gene (5 bases). With 10 bases removed from V and 7 bases from J, the gap between germline ends came to 11 bases. The germline V gene encodes CDR1 LNHDA and CDR2 SQIVND (reference sequence). The CDR3 is 11 amino acids. CDR3 DNA: TGTGCCACTGGAGGTTGGAATGAGCAGTTCTTC. It translates to CATGGWNEQFF.

The chain has TRBV14 and TRBJ2-5; D is unclear. Germline lookup yields CDR1 SGHDN and CDR2 FVKESK. V dropped 0 bases and J dropped 5 bases, with 7 bases sitting between them. The CDR3 length is 13 residues. The CDR3 sequence is CASSQDLRETQYF. CDR3 in DNA: TGTGCCAGCAGCCAAGATTTACGGGAGACCCAGTACTTC.

This chain uses TRBV3-1 (or the pseudogene TRBV3-2) with TRBJ1-2; 9 bases agree with TRBD1. J gave up 3 bases and V 4 bases, and 6 bases lay outside the gene matches. CDR1 is LGHDT and CDR2 is YNNKEL in the germline V gene (reference sequence). The CDR3 has 15 amino acids. The CDR3 nucleotides read TGTGCCAGCAGCCCCCAACAGGGGGCGGACTATGGCTACACCTTC. The encoded protein is CASSPQQGADYGYTF.

CDR3 bases: TGTGCCAGTCTGGGACAGGGGTTGGGTAAAGAAAAACTGTTTTTT. It codes for CASLGQGLGKEKLFF. The chain couples TRBV19 to TRBJ1-4; TRBD1 matches 10 bases. The CDR3 runs to 15 residues. Germline loops: CDR1 LNHDA, CDR2 SQIVND (reference sequence). V lost 8 bases and J lost 8; bases outside the gene matches: 11.

The chain recombines TRBV15 with TRBJ2-7; 9 bases are shared with TRBD2. The ends lost 1 base at V and 6 bases at J; junction bases unmatched: 7. Germline loops: CDR1 LNHNV, CDR2 YYDKDF (reference sequence). The CDR3 runs 15 residues. In DNA, the CDR3 is TGTGCCACCAGCAGAGGGACTAGCGTTCGTACCGAGCAGTACTTC. This translates into CATSRGTSVRTEQYF.

This rearrangement joins TRBV12-3 or TRBV12-4 to TRBJ1-1; D remains unclear. The CDR3 has 13 residues. Trimming pared 4 bases from V and 3 bases from J, leaving 9 bases between. The CDR3 sequence is CASSSLRDTEAFF. The CDR3 nucleotides read TGTGCCAGCAGTTCTTTAAGAGACACTGAAGCTTTCTTT.

Only one count was recorded for this clone. This chain joins TRBV18 and TRBJ2-1; D call uncertain. The V gene's germline CDR1 is KGHSH and CDR2 LQKENI. V was cut by 3 bases and J by 0 bases, with 15 bases left in between. The CDR3 is made up of 17 amino acids. CDR3 sequence reads: CASSPTPDSYSYNEQFF. The CDR3, as DNA: TGTGCCAGCTCACCCACACCCGACTCATACTCCTACAATGAGCAGTTCTTC.

For the CDR3, the DNA is TGTGCCAGCAGCGTTGGACAGTACCCCTACAATGAGCAGTTCTTC. This translates into CASSVGQYPYNEQFF. V gene TRBV9 combines with J gene TRBJ2-1; tentative D call: TRBD1 (6 bases). CDR1 is SGDLS and CDR2 is YYNGEE in the germline V gene. The CDR3 totals 15 residues. Trimming removed 2 bases from V and 2 bases from J, with 11 bases in between.

The rearrangement uses TRBV4-1 and TRBJ1-3; D gene uncertain. Germline CDR1 reads MGHRA; CDR2 reads YSYEKL. Trimming shortened V by 0 bases and J by 0 bases, and 6 bases separated the two germline ends. CDR3 length: 15 residues. This chain's CDR3 is CASSQDPSSGNTIYF. In DNA, the CDR3 is TGCGCCAGCAGCCAAGACCCGTCCTCTGGAAACACCATATATTTT.

The chain is built from TRBV5-4 and TRBJ2-5, with TRBD2 identical over 7 bases. The CDR3 runs 14 residues. The V gene end was trimmed by 0 bases and the J gene end by 5 bases; junction bases not matched to a gene: 4. Germline CDR1 reads SGHNT; CDR2 reads YYREEE (reference sequence). The CDR3 protein is CASSLGTSLETQYF. CDR3 bases: TGTGCCAGCAGCTTGGGGACTAGTTTGGAGACCCAGTACTTC.

This clone showed up just once. The chain joins TRBV7-9 to TRBJ2-7; no definite D call. The CDR3 loop spans 14 amino acids. Germline CDR1 and CDR2: SEHNR and FQNEAQ (reference sequence). V dropped 3 bases and J dropped 0 bases, with 9 bases sitting between them. CDR3 loop: CASSFSRSSYEQYF. Written as DNA, the CDR3 is TGTGCCAGCAGCTTCAGTCGAAGCTCCTACGAGCAGTACTTC.

V usage is TRBV6-4 and J usage is TRBJ2-1, with D tentatively TRBD2 (7 bases). Trimming shortened V by 0 bases and J by 4 bases, and 16 bases separated the two germline ends. Germline CDR1 reads MRHNA; CDR2 reads SNTAGT. The length of the CDR3 is 17 residues. Here the CDR3 reads CASSDSRGGGSYNEQFF. CDR3 in DNA: TGTGCCAGCAGTGACTCGAGGGGGGGCGGAAGTTACAATGAGCAGTTCTTC.

Worth noting for this clone: The identical CDR3 is also encoded by other nucleotide sequences in the sample. The gene calls are TRBV10-3 and TRBJ2-5; D remains unclear. V lost 0 bases and J 5 bases, leaving 4 bases between the germline ends. CDR3 length equals 12 residues. CDR1 is ENHRY and CDR2 is SYGVKD in the germline V gene. The DNA for the CDR3 is TGTGCCATCAGTGAGTCTCGGGAGACCCAGTACTTC. It translates to CAISESRETQYF.

The chain carries TRBV27 and TRBJ2-1, with TRBD1 identical over 8 bases. V was clipped by 3 bases and J by 15 bases; unmatched bases: 7. This CDR3 contains 12 residues. The germline gives CDR1 MNHEY, CDR2 SMNVEV (reference sequence). This CDR3 reads CASSFLGTGLFF. The CDR3 DNA sequence: TGTGCCAGCAGTTTCCTCGGGACAGGTCTGTTCTTC.